The present TCR beta chain was sequenced within a study of CD4+ T cells in melanoma. This table comes from immunoSEQ multiplex PCR, and its TCRdb copy is limited to in-frame clones, with some not included. The repertoire holds about 21,000 clones, with over 70% as singletons. For this clone: As yet, its antigen is unknown.

V dropped 5 bases and J dropped 4; count of bases not matched to a gene: 13. The CDR3 runs 17 residues. Germline V gene sequence: CDR1 LNHDA, CDR2 SQIVND (reference sequence). Whole-study findings and limits: CD8+ T cell, macrophage and B cell function reportedly correlated with neoantigen-specific CD4+ T cells. Reportedly, melanoma neoantigen-specific CD4+ T cells showed varied differentiation states.

The J gene is TRBJ1-5, the V gene TRBV19, with TRBD1 matching over 8 bases. The receptor was isolated from a human donor with melanoma. The sequencing input was cells from a culture (not recorded whether cultured in vitro). The CDR3 DNA reads as TGTGCCAGTAGTTCTCCGTGGACAGGGCATCTAAATCAGCCCCAGCATTTT. Translated: CASSSPWTGHLNQPQHF.